This TCR beta chain was sequenced for a study of blood T cell repertoires in COVID-19. Across the study: T cells, B-cell-depleted T cells, or PBMCs provided the cDNA or gDNA that served as material.

Libraries were prepared by immunoSEQ multiplex PCR; TCRdb keeps only in-frame clonotypes and omits some of them. The table shows roughly 100,000 clones, with approximately 80% occurring only once. V lost 6 bases, J lost 3 bases, and 14 bases lay in between. Germline V gene sequence: CDR1 SGHTA, CDR2 FQGNSA. The CDR3 extends over 14 amino acids. The chain joins TRBV7-2 to TRBJ1-2, with D unclear. This clonotype was obtained from a woman of 80 years or more with acute or convalescent COVID-19. The sample consisted of peripheral blood. The CDR3 DNA is TGTGCCAGCAGACCCTCCCTGAGGGACTATGGCTACACCTTC. Translation gives CASRPSLRDYGYTF.